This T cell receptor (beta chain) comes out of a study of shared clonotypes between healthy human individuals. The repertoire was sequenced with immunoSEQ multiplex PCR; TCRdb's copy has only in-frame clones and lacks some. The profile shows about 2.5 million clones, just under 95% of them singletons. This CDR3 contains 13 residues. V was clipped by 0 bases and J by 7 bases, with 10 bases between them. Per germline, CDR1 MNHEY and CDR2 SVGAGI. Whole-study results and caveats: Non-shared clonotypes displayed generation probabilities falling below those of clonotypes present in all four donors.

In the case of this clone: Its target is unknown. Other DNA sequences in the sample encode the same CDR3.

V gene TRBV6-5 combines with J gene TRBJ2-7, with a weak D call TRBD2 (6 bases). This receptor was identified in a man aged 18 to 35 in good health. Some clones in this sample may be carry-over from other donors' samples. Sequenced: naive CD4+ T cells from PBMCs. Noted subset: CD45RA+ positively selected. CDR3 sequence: CASSYSGGLEQYF. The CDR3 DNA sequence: TGTGCCAGCAGTTACTCGGGAGGTTTAGAGCAGTACTTC.